This is a list of T cell receptor beta chains from one sample in a study of blood T cells in healthy people across ages. TCRdb recomputed calls from the 5' RACE reads with MiXCR, one row per CDR3 protein. In the table there are under 1,100,000 distinct CDR3 sequences, around 25% of which are singletons. In addition, the sample was reused for a study of T cells of mothers and their children.

Sample: blood. The receptors were sampled from a girl aged 2 to 10 in good health. CDR3s include the opening cysteine and the closing phenylalanine or tryptophan. Fields, in order: J gene, clone size, D gene, V gene, CDR3 protein, CDR3 DNA. D genes are given only for firm matches. Clone size is shown for a subset of rows, as once, few, many or a class of expanded clone.

TRBJ2-5 | few | - | TRBV5-1 | CASSLTQGGRETQYF | TGCGCCAGCAGCTTGACACAGGGAGGTCGAGAGACCCAGTACTTC
TRBJ2-3 | few | - | TRBV15 | CATSAGTKTDTQYF | TGTGCCACCAGCGCAGGGACCAAAACAGATACGCAGTATTTT
TRBJ2-3 | - | - | TRBV11-3 | CAERGGFTDTQYF | TGTGCCGAAAGGGGGGGGTTCACAGATACGCAGTATTTT
TRBJ1-1 | - | - | TRBV29-1 | CSVLSAATEAFF | TGCAGCGTCCTTAGTGCGGCGACTGAAGCTTTCTTT
TRBJ2-3 | few | - | TRBV29-1 | CSVGRYLQNTQYF | TGCAGCGTTGGGAGATATCTTCAGAATACGCAGTATTTT
TRBJ2-2 | - | - | TRBV7-8 | CASRDWEGANTGELFF | TGTGCCAGCAGAGATTGGGAGGGGGCGAACACCGGGGAGCTGTTTTTT
TRBJ2-5 | - | - | TRBV7-9 | CASSWRGPTVETQYF | TGTGCCAGCAGCTGGAGGGGACCCACAGTAGAGACCCAGTACTTC
TRBJ2-7 | few | - | TRBV4-1 | CASSQDLDREAYEQYF | TGCGCCAGCAGCCAAGATTTAGACAGGGAGGCCTACGAGCAGTACTTC
TRBJ2-4 | few | TRBD2 | TRBV4-1 | CASSQLAGLAKNIQYF | TGCGCCAGCAGCCAATTAGCGGGTTTAGCCAAAAACATTCAGTACTTC
TRBJ1-6 | - | - | TRBV4-1 | CASSQVPGGNLPLHF | TGCGCCAGCAGCCAAGTTCCCGGGGGGAATTTACCCCTCCACTTT
TRBJ1-4 | - | - | TRBV12-3/TRBV12-4 | CASSREEKLFF | TGTGCCAGCAGCCGAGAGGAAAAACTGTTTTTT
TRBJ2-3 | - | TRBD2 | TRBV2 | CASPGTSVSDTQYF | TGTGCCAGCCCCGGGACTAGCGTATCGGATACGCAGTATTTT
TRBJ2-3 | few | - | TRBV9 | CASSVAGIGDTQYF | TGTGCCAGCAGCGTAGCGGGGATTGGCGATACGCAGTATTTT
TRBJ2-1 | - | - | TRBV7-9 | CASSLILDNEQFF | TGTGCCAGCAGCCTGATACTTGACAATGAGCAGTTCTTC
TRBJ1-2 | few | TRBD1 | TRBV29-1 | CSVDKDRVTTGILYGYTF | TGCAGCGTGGATAAGGACAGGGTAACTACGGGGATACTCTATGGCTACACCTTC
TRBJ1-5 | few | - | TRBV4-3 | CASSQDRVNQPQHF | TGCGCCAGCAGCCAAGACAGAGTTAATCAGCCCCAGCATTTT
TRBJ2-7 | - | - | TRBV20-1 | CSAPDGTRSSYEQYF | TGCAGTGCTCCAGACGGCACAAGGAGCTCCTACGAGCAGTACTTC
TRBJ2-2 | - | - | TRBV7-8 | CASSLMGVLVAGELFF | TGTGCCAGCAGCTTAATGGGGGTTTTGGTTGCCGGGGAGCTGTTTTTT
TRBJ2-2 | - | - | TRBV19 | CASSTGPYTGELFF | TGTGCCAGTAGCACAGGGCCCTACACCGGGGAGCTGTTTTTT
TRBJ2-4 | - | TRBD1 | TRBV12-3/TRBV12-4 | CASSMTGEGIQYF | TGTGCCAGCAGCATGACAGGGGAAGGCATTCAGTACTTC
TRBJ2-7 | few | TRBD1 | TRBV7-8 | CASSPGTGTLNFYEQYF | TGTGCCAGCTCTCCCGGGACAGGTACCCTAAATTTCTACGAGCAGTACTTC
TRBJ1-1 | few | - | TRBV28 | CASNSPGLRMNTEAFF | TGTGCCAGCAATTCTCCGGGACTGAGGATGAACACTGAAGCTTTCTTT
TRBJ2-1 | - | - | TRBV5-1 | CASSLWSANEQFF | TGCGCCAGCAGCTTGTGGTCCGCTAATGAGCAGTTCTTC
TRBJ2-3 | few | - | TRBV20-1 | CSAGIRGTGSDTQYF | TGCAGTGCTGGGATCAGGGGCACAGGTTCAGATACGCAGTATTTT
TRBJ2-3 | few | - | TRBV28 | CASSTSAGPGDSSTDTQYF | TGTGCCAGCAGTACTTCAGCGGGCCCAGGGGATTCTAGCACAGATACGCAGTATTTT
TRBJ2-3 | - | - | TRBV7-9 | CASSLGRGRADTQYF | TGTGCCAGCAGCTTAGGCAGGGGTCGGGCAGATACGCAGTATTTT
TRBJ2-3 | few | - | TRBV7-9 | CASSSTAPAGADTQYF | TGTGCCAGCAGCTCTACCGCCCCTGCCGGCGCAGATACGCAGTATTTT
TRBJ2-7 | - | - | TRBV4-3 | CASSQDYESYEQYF | TGCGCCAGCAGCCAAGACTATGAATCCTACGAGCAGTACTTC
TRBJ2-1 | many | - | TRBV27 | CASSFRVNEQFF | TGTGCCAGCAGTTTTCGGGTAAATGAGCAGTTCTTC
TRBJ2-7 | - | TRBD2 | TRBV13 | CASSLGTINYEQYF | TGTGCCAGCAGCTTGGGGACTATAAACTACGAGCAGTACTTC
TRBJ2-7 | - | - | TRBV20-1 | CSARTREAGEQYF | TGCAGTGCCCGTACGAGGGAAGCTGGCGAGCAGTACTTC